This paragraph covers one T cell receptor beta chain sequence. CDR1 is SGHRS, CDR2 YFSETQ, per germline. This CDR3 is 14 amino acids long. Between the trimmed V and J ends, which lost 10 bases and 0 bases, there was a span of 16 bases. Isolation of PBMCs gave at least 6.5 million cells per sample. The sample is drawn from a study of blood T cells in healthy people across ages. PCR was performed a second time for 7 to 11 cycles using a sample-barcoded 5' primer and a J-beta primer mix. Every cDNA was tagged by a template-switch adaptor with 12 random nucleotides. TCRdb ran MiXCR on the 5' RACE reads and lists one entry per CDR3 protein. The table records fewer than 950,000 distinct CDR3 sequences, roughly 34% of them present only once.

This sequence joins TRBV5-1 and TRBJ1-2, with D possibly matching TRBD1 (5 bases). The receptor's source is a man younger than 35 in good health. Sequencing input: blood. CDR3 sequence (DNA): TGCGCCCCCCCGCCGAGGGACCCTAACTATGGCTACACCTTC. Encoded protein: CAPPPRDPNYGYTF.